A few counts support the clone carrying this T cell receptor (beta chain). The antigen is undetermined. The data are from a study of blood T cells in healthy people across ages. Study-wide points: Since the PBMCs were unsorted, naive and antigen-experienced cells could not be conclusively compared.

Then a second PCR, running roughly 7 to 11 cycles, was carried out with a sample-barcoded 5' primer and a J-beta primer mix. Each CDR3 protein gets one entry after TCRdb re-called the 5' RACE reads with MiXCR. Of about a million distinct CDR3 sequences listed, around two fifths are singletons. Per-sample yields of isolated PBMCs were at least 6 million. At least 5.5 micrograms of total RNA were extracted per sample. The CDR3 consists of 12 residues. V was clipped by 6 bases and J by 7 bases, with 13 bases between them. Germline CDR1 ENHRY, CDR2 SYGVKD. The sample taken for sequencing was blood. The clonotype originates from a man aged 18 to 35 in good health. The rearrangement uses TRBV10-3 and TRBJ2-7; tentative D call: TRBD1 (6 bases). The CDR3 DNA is TGTGCCATCAGCGTCACTGACAGGGAGCAGTACTTC. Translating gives CAISVTDREQYF.